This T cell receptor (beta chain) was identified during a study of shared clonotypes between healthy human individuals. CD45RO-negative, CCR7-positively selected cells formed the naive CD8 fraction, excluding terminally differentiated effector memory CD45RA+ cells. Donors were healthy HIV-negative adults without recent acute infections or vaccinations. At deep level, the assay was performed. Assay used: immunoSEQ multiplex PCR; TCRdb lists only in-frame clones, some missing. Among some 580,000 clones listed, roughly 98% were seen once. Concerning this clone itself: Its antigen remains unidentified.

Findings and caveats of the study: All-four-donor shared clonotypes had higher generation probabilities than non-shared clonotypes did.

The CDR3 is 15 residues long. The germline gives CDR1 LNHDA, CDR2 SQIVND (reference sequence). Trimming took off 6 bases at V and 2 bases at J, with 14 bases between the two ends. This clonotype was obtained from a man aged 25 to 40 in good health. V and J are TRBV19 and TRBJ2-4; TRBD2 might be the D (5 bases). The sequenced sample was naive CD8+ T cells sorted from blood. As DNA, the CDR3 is TGTGCCAGTAGCTCCGCCGGGAACCCCAAAAACATTCAGTACTTC. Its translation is CASSSAGNPKNIQYF.